This TCR beta chain was obtained from a study of blood T cell repertoires in COVID-19. Study context: COVID-19 samples from acute and convalescent phases originated in the United States, Italy and Spain. T cells, B-cell-depleted T cells, or PBMCs supplied cDNA or gDNA.

The CDR3 loop spans 14 amino acids. The V end was cut by 4 bases, the J end by 11 bases, with 16 bases between. CDR1 is SGDLS and CDR2 is YYNGEE in the germline V gene. Original processing methods: Quantification of nucleated cells was approximated via reference gene primer amplification. Measured with immunoSEQ multiplex PCR; TCRdb has only the in-frame clones, and not every one. The D gene and trimming were derived from the DNA, and the V and J assignments and clone size from that table. The data contain tens of thousands of clones, 79% of them seen just once; the ten biggest clones take up 26%. Sequencing input: peripheral blood. The V call is TRBV9, the J call TRBJ1-6; unclear D gene. The clonotype was recovered from a man between 60 and 75 years old with active or convalescent COVID-19. For the CDR3, the DNA is TGTGCCAGCAGCCTTGACACTCTTATAGCACCCCTCCACTTT. It encodes CASSLDTLIAPLHF.